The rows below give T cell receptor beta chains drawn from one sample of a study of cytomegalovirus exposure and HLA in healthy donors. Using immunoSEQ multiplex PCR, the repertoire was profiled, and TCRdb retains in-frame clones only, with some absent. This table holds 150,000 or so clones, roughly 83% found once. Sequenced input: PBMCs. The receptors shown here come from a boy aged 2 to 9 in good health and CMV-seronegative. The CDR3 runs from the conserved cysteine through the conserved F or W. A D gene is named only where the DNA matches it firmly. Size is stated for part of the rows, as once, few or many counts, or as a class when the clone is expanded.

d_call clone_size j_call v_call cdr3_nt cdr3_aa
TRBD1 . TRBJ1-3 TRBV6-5 TGTGCCAGCAGCGACAGGGAGGATGGAAACACCATATATTTT CASSDREDGNTIYF
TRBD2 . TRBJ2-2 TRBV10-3 TGTGCCATCAGTGGGACTAGCGGGAGGAACACCGGGGAGCTGTTTTTT CAISGTSGRNTGELFF
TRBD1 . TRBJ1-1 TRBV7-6 TGTGCCAGCAGCTCAGGGGGCACTGAAGCTTTCTTT CASSSGGTEAFF
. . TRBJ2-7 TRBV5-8 TGTGCCAGCAGCCCCGGACATTCCTACGAGCAGTACTTC CASSPGHSYEQYF
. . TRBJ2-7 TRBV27 TGTGCCAGCAGTTTAAGGTCCAGGGGCTACGAGCAGTACTTC CASSLRSRGYEQYF
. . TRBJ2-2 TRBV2 TGTGCCAGCAATCTCTTGAACACCGGGGAGCTGTTTTTT CASNLLNTGELFF
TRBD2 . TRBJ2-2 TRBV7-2 TGTGCCAGCAGCCGGACTAGCGGAAGCACCGGGGAGCTGTTTTTT CASSRTSGSTGELFF
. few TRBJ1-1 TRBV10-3 TGTGCCATCAGTGAGGGTGACAACAGGGAGACTGAAGCTTTCTTT CAISEGDNRETEAFF
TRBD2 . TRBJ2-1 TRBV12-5 TGTGCTAGTGGTTTGGTACGGACTAGCGGGAGGGCCCGCAATGAGCAGTTCTTC CASGLVRTSGRARNEQFF
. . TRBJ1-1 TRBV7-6 TGTGCCAGCAGCCGTATAAACACTGAAGCTTTCTTT CASSRINTEAFF
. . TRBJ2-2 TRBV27 TGTGCCAGCGGCCCCGGGACCCAGGGGACCGGGGAGCTGTTTTTT CASGPGTQGTGELFF
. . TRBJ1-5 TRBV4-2 TGTGCCAGCAGCCAAGATCTTACGGGTGTTCGTCAGCCCCAGCATTTT CASSQDLTGVRQPQHF
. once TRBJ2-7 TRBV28 TGTGCCAGCAGTTTATTTGGCAGGGACGAGCAGTACTTC CASSLFGRDEQYF
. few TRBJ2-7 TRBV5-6 TGTGCCAGCAGCTCCGGGATCCTCTACGAGCAGTACTTC CASSSGILYEQYF
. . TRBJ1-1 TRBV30 TGTGCCTGGAGTGTACTATATGGGTCCACTGAAGCTTTCTTT CAWSVLYGSTEAFF
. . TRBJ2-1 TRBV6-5 TGTGCCAGCAGTCTAAATGGTGAGCAGTTCTTC CASSLNGEQFF
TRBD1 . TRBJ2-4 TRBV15 TGTGCCACCAGCGGACATAGAAGGGACAGGGGATTTTGGGGAGCCAAAAACATTCAGTACTTC CATSGHRRDRGFWGAKNIQYF
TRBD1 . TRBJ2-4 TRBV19 TGTGCCAGTAGTACTCGGGACAGTCCTGCCAAAAACATTCAGTACTTC CASSTRDSPAKNIQYF
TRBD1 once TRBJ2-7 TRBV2 TGTGCCAGCGGGACAGGGCGATACGAGCAGTACTTC CASGTGRYEQYF
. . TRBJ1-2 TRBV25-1 TGTGCCAGCAGTGAAAGTACAGGATGGGATGGCTACACCTTC CASSESTGWDGYTF
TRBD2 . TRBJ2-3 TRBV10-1 TGCGCCAGCAGTGAAGTCCTTAGCGGGAAACTCGATACGCAGTATTTT CASSEVLSGKLDTQYF
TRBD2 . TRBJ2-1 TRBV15 TGTGCCACCAGCACACGGACTAGCGGCTCCGACAATGAGCAGTTCTTC CATSTRTSGSDNEQFF
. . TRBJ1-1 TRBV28 TGTGCCAGCAGTCAACAGGCGATCTTTGGGGCTTTCTTT CASSQQAIFGAFF
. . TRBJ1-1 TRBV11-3 TGTGCCAGCAGCTTATCAGGAAACACTGAAGCTTTCTTT CASSLSGNTEAFF
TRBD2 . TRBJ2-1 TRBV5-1 TGCGCCAGCAATTCGGGACTAGCGGGGCCCCCGGTGCAGTTCTTC CASNSGLAGPPVQFF
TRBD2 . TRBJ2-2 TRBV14 TGTGCCAGCAGCCGCCGAATAGCGGGAGTCTTCACCGGGGAGCTGTTTTTT CASSRRIAGVFTGELFF
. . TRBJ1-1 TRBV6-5 TGTGCCAGCAGTCCCCGAGGCAGGGGCAAAGCTTTCTTT CASSPRGRGKAFF
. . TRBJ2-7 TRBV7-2 TGTGCCAGCAGCTTAGCGCGGCTAGGATGGTACGAGCAGTACTTC CASSLARLGWYEQYF
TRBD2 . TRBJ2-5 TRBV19 TGTGCCACCCGGGGGACTAGCGGGAGTCGAGAGACCCAGTACTTC CATRGTSGSRETQYF
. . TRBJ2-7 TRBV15 TGTGCCACCAGCAGAGATCGTTATAGCGTTCTGAACTACGAGCAGTACTTC CATSRDRYSVLNYEQYF
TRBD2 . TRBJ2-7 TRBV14 TGTGCCAGCAGCCCCCTCACTAGCGGGGATCTCTACGAGCAGTACTTC CASSPLTSGDLYEQYF
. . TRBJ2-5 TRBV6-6 TGTGCCAGCAGGCTCCCGGGAGCCTTGGAGTACTTC CASRLPGALEYF
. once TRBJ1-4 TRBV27 TGTGCCAGCAGCTTGACGGGGTTTTCGAATGAAAAACTGTTTTTT CASSLTGFSNEKLFF
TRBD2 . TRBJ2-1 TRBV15 TGTGCCACCAGCCAACGGACTAGCGGAAGCAATGAGCAGTTCTTC CATSQRTSGSNEQFF
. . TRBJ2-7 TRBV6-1 TGTGCCAGCAGTGAAGACAGAACCTACGAGCAGTACTTC CASSEDRTYEQYF
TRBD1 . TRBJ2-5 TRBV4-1 TGCGCCAGCAGCCTTGGACAGGATTGGGAGACCCAGTACTTC CASSLGQDWETQYF
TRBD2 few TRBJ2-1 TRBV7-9 TGTGCCAGCAGGCAAAATCGGGCGGGAGAAGTGGATGAGCAGTTCTTC CASRQNRAGEVDEQFF
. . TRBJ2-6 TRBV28 TGTGCCAGCAGTAAAACGAGTTGGGGACTTGGGTACTCTGGGGCCAACGTCCTGACTTTC CASSKTSWGLGYSGANVLTF
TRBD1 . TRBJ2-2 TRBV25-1 TGTGCCAGCAGTGAAGCCCCGGGACAGGGAGAGAACACCGGGGAGCTGTTTTTT CASSEAPGQGENTGELFF
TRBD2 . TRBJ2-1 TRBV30 TGTGCCTGGCTAGCGGGAGCCTACAATGAGCAGTTCTTC CAWLAGAYNEQFF
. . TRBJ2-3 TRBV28 TGTGCCAGCAGTTTAACAAGGGGTACAGATACGCAGTATTTT CASSLTRGTDTQYF
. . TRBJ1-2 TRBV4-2 TGTGCCAGCAGCCGGGGAACAGGGACGGGTGGCGGCTACACCTTC CASSRGTGTGGGYTF
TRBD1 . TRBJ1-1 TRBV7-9 TGTGCCAGCAGCGGTAGGACAGGGAACACTGAAGCTTTCTTT CASSGRTGNTEAFF
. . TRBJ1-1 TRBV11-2 TGTGCCAGCAACCCAGCAGGGAACACTGAAGCTTTCTTT CASNPAGNTEAFF
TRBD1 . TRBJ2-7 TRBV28 TGTGCCAGCAGTGCCTTCGGGACAGGGACCAACGAGCAGTACTTC CASSAFGTGTNEQYF
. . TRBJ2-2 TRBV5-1 TGCGCCAGCAGCTTGGGTTCGGGGGAGCTGTTTTTT CASSLGSGELFF
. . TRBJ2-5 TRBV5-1 TGCGCCAGCAGCTTGTCGGGAGCAGGCGAGACCCAGTACTTC CASSLSGAGETQYF
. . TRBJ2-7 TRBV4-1 TGCGCCAGCAGCCAAGATAAGGAGATCTCCTACGAGCAGTACTTC CASSQDKEISYEQYF
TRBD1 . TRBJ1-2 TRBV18 TGTGCCAGCTCACCGGGACAGGGAGTCTATGGCTACACCTTC CASSPGQGVYGYTF
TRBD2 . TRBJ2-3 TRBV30 TGTGCCTGGAGTGTAATGGCGGGAGGACCAGATACGCAGTATTTT CAWSVMAGGPDTQYF
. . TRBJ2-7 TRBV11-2 TGTGCCAGCAGCTTGGGGATTAGGGGGTGGGGCGAGCAGTACTTC CASSLGIRGWGEQYF
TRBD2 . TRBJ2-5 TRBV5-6 TGTGCCAGCAGCTTACTAGCGGGAGGCGTAGTTGAGACCCAGTACTTC CASSLLAGGVVETQYF
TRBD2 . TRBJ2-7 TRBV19 TGTGCCAGTAGTCCGGATACTAGCGGTGTCTACGAGCAGTACTTC CASSPDTSGVYEQYF
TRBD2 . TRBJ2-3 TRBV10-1 TGCGCCAGCAGTGCCGGACTAGCGGTAACAGATACGCAGTATTTT CASSAGLAVTDTQYF
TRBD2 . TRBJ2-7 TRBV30 TGTGCCTGGAGTCAGACTAGCGGGGCCTCCTACGAGCAGTACTTC CAWSQTSGASYEQYF
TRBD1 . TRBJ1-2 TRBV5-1 TGCGCCAGCAGACTACCGGGACAGTCATATGGCTACACCTTC CASRLPGQSYGYTF
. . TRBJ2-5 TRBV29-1 TGCAGCGTCGACGGGAAAAGTTTGGAGACCCAGTACTTC CSVDGKSLETQYF